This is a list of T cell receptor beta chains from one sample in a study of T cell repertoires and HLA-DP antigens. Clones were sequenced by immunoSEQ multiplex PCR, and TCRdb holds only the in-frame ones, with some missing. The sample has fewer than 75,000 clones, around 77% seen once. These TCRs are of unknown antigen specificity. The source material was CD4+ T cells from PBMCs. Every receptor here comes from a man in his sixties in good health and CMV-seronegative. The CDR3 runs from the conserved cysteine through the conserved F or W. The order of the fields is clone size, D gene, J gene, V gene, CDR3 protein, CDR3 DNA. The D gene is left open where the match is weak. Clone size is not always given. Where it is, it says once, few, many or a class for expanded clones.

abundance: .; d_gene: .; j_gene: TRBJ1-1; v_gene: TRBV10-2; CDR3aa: CASSDRGGASNTEAFF; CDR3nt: TGCGCCAGCAGTGACCGGGGTGGAGCCTCGAACACTGAAGCTTTCTTT
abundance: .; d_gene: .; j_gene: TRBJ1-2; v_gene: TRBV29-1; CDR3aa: CSVEDRGWSNYGYTF; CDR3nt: TGCAGCGTTGAAGATAGGGGTTGGAGCAACTATGGCTACACCTTC
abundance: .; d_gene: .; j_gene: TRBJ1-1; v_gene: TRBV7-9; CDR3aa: CASSPRETEAFF; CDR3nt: TGTGCCAGCAGCCCCCGAGAGACTGAAGCTTTCTTT
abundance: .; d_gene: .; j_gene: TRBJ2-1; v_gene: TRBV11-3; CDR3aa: CASSRLAGSYNEQFF; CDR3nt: TGTGCCAGCTCTCGCTTGGCGGGGAGCTACAATGAGCAGTTCTTC
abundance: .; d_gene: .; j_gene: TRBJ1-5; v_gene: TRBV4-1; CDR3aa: CASSQESGAYQPQHF; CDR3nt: TGCGCCAGCAGCCAAGAATCAGGGGCGTATCAGCCCCAGCATTTT
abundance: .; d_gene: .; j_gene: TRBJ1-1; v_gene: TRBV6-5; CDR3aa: CASNLGGAGTEAFF; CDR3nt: TGTGCCAGCAACCTCGGGGGCGCGGGGACTGAAGCTTTCTTT
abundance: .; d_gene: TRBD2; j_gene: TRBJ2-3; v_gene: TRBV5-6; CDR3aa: CASSRTSGRSDTQYF; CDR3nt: TGTGCCAGCAGCCGGACTAGCGGGAGGTCAGATACGCAGTATTTT
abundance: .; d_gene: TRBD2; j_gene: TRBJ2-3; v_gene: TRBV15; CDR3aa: CATSRGPSGNTDTQYF; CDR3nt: TGTGCCACCAGCAGAGGGCCTAGCGGTAACACAGATACGCAGTATTTT
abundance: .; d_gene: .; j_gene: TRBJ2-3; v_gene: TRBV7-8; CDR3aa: CASSLGGSGTDTQYF; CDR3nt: TGTGCCAGCAGCTTAGGTGGTAGCGGCACAGATACGCAGTATTTT
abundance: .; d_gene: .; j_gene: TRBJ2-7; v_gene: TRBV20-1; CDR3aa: CSASPEQYF; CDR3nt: TGCAGTGCTAGCCCCGAGCAGTACTTC
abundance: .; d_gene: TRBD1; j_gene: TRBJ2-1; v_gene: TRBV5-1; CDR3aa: CASSLGTGGSLSSYNEQFF; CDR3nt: TGCGCCAGCAGCCTCGGGACAGGGGGCTCCCTGAGCTCCTACAATGAGCAGTTCTTC
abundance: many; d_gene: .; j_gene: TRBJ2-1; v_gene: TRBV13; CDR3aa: CASSFRGSYNEQFF; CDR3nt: TGTGCCAGCAGCTTTAGGGGGTCCTACAATGAGCAGTTCTTC
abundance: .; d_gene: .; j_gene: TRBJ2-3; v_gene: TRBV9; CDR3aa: CASSVGGIETDTQYF; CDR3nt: TGTGCCAGCAGCGTAGGGGGGATAGAAACAGATACGCAGTATTTT
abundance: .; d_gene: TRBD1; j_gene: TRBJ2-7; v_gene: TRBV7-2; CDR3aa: CASSLAVQGAPYEQYF; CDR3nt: TGTGCCAGCAGCTTAGCGGTGCAGGGGGCACCCTACGAGCAGTACTTC
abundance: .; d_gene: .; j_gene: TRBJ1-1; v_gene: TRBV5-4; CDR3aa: CASSLGDTEAFF; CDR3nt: TGTGCCAGCAGCTTGGGGGACACTGAAGCTTTCTTT
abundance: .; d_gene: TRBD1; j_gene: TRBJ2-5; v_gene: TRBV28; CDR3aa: CASFRTGGLGETQYF; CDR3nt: TGTGCCAGCTTCCGGACAGGGGGACTTGGAGAGACCCAGTACTTC
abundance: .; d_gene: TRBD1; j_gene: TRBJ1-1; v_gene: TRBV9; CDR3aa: CASSPGTGRGITEAFF; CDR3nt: TGTGCCAGCAGCCCTGGGACAGGGAGGGGGATCACTGAAGCTTTCTTT
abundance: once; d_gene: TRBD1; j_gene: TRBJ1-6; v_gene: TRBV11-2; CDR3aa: CASSNRDRDSYNSPLHF; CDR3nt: TGTGCCAGCAGCAACCGGGACAGGGACTCCTATAATTCACCCCTCCACTTT
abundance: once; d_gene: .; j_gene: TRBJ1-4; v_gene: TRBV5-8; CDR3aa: CASSRNPTVRNEKLFF; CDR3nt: TGTGCCAGCAGCAGAAATCCGACAGTCAGGAATGAAAAACTGTTTTTT
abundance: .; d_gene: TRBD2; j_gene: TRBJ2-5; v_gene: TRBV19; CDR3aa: CASSSGLAAETQYF; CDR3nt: TGTGCCAGTAGTAGCGGGCTAGCGGCAGAGACCCAGTACTTC
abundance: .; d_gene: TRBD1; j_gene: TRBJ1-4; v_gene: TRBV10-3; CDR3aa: CAVRDGTENEKLFF; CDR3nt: TGTGCCGTTCGAGATGGGACAGAAAATGAAAAACTGTTTTTT
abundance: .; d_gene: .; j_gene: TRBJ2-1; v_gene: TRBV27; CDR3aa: CASSSGTSYNEQFF; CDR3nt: TGTGCCAGCAGTTCGGGGACCTCATACAATGAGCAGTTCTTC
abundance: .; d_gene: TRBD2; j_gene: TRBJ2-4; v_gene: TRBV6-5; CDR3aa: CASSGGLAGYIQYF; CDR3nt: TGTGCCAGCAGTGGGGGACTAGCGGGCTACATTCAGTACTTC
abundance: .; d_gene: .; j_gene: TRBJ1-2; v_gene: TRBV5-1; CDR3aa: CASRVRGGHGYTF; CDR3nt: TGCGCCAGCAGGGTGAGGGGGGGCCATGGCTACACCTTC
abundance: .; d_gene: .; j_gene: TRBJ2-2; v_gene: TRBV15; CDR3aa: CATSRDSRGTGELFF; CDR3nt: TGTGCCACCAGCAGAGATTCAAGGGGCACCGGGGAGCTGTTTTTT
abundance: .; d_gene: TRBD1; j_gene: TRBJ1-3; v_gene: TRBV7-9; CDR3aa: CATQGSSGNTIYF; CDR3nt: TGTGCCACACAGGGGAGCTCTGGAAACACCATATATTTT
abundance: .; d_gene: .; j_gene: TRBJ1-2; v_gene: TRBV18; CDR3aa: CASSPPGGGYTF; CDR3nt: TGTGCCAGCTCACCACCGGGGGGAGGCTACACCTTC
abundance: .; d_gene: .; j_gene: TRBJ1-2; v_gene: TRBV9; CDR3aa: CASSAPGRGAEGYTF; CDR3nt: TGTGCCAGCAGCGCCCCCGGGAGGGGTGCAGAGGGCTACACCTTC
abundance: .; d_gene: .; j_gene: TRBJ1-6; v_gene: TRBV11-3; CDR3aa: CASSLLQNSPLHF; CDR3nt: TGTGCCAGCAGCCTATTACAGAATTCACCCCTCCACTTT
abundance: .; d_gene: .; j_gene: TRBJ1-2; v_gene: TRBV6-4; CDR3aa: CASRRAGEGYTF; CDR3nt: TGTGCCAGCAGGAGGGCAGGGGAGGGCTACACCTTC
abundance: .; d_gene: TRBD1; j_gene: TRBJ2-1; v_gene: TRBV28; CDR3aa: CASSSSGTGAYNEQFF; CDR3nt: TGTGCCAGCAGTTCATCCGGGACAGGGGCCTACAATGAGCAGTTCTTC
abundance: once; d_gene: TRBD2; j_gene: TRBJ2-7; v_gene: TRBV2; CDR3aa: CASSERGGRDYEQYF; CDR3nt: TGTGCCAGCAGTGAAAGGGGCGGGAGGGACTACGAGCAGTACTTC
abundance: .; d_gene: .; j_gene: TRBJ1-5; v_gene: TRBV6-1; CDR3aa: CASRGNQGPQHF; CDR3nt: TGTGCCAGCAGGGGCAACCAGGGGCCCCAGCATTTT
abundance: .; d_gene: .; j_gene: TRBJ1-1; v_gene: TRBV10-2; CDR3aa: CASRAGRGNTEAFF; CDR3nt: TGCGCCAGCAGGGCCGGGAGGGGAAACACTGAAGCTTTCTTT
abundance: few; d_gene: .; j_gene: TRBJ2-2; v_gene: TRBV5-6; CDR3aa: CASSWGRATGELFF; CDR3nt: TGTGCCAGCAGCTGGGGGAGAGCGACCGGGGAGCTGTTTTTT
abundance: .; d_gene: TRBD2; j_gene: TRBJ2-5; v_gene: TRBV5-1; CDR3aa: CASSWGLAGGDKETQYF; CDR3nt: TGCGCCAGCAGCTGGGGACTAGCGGGAGGCGATAAAGAGACCCAGTACTTC
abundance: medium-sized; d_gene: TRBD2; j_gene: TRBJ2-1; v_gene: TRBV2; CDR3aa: CASCRTSSNEQFF; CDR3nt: TGTGCCAGCTGTAGGACTAGCAGCAATGAGCAGTTCTTC